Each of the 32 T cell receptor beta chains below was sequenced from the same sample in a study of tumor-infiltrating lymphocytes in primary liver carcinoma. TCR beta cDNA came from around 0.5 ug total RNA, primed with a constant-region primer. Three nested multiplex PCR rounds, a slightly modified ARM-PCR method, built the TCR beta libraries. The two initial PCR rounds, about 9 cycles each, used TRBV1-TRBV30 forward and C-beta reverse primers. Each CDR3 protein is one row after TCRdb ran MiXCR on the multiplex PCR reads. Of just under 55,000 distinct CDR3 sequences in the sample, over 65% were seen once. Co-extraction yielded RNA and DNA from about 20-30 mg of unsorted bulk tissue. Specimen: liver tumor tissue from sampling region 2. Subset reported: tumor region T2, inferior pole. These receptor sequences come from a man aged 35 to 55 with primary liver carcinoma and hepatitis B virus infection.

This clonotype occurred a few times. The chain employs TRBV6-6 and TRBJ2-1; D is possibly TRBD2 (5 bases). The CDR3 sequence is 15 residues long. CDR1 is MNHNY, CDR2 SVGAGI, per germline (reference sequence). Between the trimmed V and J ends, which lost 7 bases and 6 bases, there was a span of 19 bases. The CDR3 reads CASISATNGRNEQFF. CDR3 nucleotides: TGTGCCAGCATTTCTGCGACTAACGGACGCAATGAGCAGTTCTTC.

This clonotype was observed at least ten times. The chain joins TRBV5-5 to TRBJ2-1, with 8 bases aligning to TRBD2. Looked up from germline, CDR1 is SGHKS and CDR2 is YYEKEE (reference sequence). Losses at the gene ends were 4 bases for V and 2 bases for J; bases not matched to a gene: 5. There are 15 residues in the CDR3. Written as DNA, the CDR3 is TGTGCCAGCAGCACGAGCGGGAGCACCTACAATGAGCAGTTCTTC. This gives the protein CASSTSGSTYNEQFF.

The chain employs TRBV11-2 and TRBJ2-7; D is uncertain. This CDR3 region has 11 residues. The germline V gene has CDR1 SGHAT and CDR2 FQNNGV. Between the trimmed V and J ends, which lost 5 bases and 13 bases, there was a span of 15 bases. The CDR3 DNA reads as TGTGCCAGCAGCGCTTGCTACGACCACTACTTC. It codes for CASSACYDHYF.

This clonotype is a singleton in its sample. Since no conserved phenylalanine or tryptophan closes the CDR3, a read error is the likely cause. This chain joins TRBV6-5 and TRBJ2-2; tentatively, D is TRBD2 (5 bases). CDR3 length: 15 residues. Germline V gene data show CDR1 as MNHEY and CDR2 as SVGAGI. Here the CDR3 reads CPSNYSNSGAGELFL. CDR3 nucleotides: TGTCCCAGCAATTACTCGAATTCCGGGGCCGGGGAGCTGTTTTTA.

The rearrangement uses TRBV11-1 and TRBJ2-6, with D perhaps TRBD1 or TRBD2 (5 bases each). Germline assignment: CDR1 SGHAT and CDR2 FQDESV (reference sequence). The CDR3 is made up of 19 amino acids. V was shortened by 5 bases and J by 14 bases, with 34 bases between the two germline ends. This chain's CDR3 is CASSPRRSGVNSGATFLTF. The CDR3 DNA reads TGTGCCAGCAGCCCCCGGAGGAGCGGTGTTAACTCTGGGGCCACCTTCCTGACTTTC.

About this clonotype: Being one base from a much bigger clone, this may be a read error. Written as DNA, the CDR3 is TGTGCCAGCAGTGTGTGGGGGGGGGAAGAGACCCAGTACTTC. Translated: CASSVWGGEETQYF. The chain combines TRBV25-1 with TRBJ2-5; 7 positions agree with TRBD2. This CDR3 comprises 14 residues. The V and J ends lost 4 bases and 3 bases, in that order; junction bases with no gene match: 5. CDR1 is MGHDK and CDR2 is SYGVNS in the germline V gene.

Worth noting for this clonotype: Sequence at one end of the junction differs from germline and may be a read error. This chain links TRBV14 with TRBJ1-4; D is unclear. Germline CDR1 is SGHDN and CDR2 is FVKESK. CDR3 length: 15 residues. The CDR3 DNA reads TGTACCAGCAGCCAAGGAGGACGGGGTCATGAAAAACTGTTTTTT. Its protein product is CTSSQGGRGHEKLFF.

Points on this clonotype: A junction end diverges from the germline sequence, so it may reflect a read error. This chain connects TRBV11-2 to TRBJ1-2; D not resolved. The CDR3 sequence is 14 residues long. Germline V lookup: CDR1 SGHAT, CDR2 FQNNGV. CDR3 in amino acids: CASRKRDTTYGHTF. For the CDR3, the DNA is TGTGCCAGCAGAAAGAGAGACACCACCTATGGCCACACCTTC. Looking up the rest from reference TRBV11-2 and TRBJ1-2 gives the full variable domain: EAGVAQSPRYKIIEKRQSVAFWCNPISGHATLYWYQQILGQGPKLLIQFQNNGVVDDSQLPKDRFSAERLKGVDSTLKIQPAKLEDSAVYLCASRKRDTTYGHTFGSGTRLTVV.

The CDR3 region has the DNA TGTGCCAGCAGGTCTAAGGGACTAGCGGGAGGTGAGCAGTTCTTC. Its translation: CASRSKGLAGGEQFF. V and J are TRBV6-5 and TRBJ2-1; TRBD2 aligns across 15 bases. Trimming took 6 bases from V and 9 from J; bases not matched to a gene: 6. The CDR3 sequence is 15 residues long. Germline CDR1 reads MNHEY; CDR2 reads SVGAGI.

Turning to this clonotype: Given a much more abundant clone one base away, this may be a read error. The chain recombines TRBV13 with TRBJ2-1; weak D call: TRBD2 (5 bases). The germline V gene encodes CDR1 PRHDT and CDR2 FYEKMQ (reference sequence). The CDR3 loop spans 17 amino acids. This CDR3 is CARSLGGGRRSCNEQFF. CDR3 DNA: TGTGCCAGGAGCTTAGGTGGAGGCAGAAGGTCCTGCAATGAGCAGTTCTTC.

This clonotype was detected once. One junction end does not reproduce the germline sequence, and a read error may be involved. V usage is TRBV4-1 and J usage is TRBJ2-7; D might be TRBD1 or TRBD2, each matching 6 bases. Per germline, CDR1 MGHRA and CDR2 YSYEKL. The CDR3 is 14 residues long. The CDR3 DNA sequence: TGCGCCAGCAGCCAAGGGGGGGCGGCGGGCGAGCAGTATTTC. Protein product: CASSQGGAAGEQYF.

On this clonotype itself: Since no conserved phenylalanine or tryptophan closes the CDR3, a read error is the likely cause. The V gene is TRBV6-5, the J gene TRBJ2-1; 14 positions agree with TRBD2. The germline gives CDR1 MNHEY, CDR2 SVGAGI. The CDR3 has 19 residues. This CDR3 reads CTSSHGETSGRAFYNEQFS. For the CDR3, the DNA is TGTACCAGCAGCCATGGGGAGACTAGCGGGAGGGCCTTCTACAATGAGCAGTTCTCC.

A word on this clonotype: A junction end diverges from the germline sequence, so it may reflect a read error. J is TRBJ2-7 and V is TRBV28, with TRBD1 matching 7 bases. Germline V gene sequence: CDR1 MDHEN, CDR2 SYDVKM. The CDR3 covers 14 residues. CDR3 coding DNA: TGTGTCAGCAGTTTCGTACAGGGGAATGACGAGCAGTATTTC. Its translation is CVSSFVQGNDEQYF.

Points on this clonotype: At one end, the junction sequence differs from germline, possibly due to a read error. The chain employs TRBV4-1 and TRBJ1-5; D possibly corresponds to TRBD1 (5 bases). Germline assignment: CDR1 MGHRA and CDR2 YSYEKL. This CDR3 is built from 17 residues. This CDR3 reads CASSPQGTGVSNEPQHF. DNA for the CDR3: TGCGCCAGCAGCCCTCAAGGGACGGGGGTTAGCAATGAGCCCCAGCATTTT.

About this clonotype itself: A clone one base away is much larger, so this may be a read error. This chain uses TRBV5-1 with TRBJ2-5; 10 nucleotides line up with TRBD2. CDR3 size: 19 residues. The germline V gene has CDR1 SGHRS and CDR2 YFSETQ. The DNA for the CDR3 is TGCGCCATCAGCTTGGAACCTAGCGGGAGCCCGGGTATCCAAGAGACCCAGTACTTC. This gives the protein CAISLEPSGSPGIQETQYF.

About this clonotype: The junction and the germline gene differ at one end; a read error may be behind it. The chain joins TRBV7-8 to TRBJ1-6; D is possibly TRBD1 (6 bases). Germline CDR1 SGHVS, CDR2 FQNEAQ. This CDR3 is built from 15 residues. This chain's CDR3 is CSSSIQGRENSPLHF. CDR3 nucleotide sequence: TGTTCCAGCAGCATCCAGGGGAGGGAGAATTCACCCCTCCACTTC.

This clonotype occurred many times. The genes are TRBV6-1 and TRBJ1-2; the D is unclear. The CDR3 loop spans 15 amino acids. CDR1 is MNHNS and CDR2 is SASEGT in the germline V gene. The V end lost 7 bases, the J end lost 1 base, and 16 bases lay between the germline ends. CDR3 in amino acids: CASIPAAGDNYGYTF. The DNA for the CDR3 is TGTGCCAGCATCCCCGCGGCGGGCGATAACTATGGCTACACCTTC.

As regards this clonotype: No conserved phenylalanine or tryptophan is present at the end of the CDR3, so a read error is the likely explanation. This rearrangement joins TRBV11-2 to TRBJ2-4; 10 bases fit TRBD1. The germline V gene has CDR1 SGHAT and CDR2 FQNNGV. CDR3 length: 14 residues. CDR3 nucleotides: TGTGCCAGCAGAGGGGGACAGGGGATAAACATACAGTACTTA. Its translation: CASRGGQGINIQYL.

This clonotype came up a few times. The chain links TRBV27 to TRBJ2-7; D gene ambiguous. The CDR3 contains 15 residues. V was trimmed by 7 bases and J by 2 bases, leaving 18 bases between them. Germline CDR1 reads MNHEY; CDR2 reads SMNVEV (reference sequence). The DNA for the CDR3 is TGTGCCAGCACCCTCTCTTGGGGTAACCCCTACGAGCAGTACTTC. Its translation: CASTLSWGNPYEQYF.

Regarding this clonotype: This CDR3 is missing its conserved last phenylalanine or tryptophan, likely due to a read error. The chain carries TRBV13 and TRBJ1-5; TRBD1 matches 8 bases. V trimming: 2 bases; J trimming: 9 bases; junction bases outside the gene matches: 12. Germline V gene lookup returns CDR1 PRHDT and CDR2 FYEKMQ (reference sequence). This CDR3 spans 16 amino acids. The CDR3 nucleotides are TGTGCCAGCAGCTTAAGAGGACAGGGTGGCGAAAGGCCCCAGCATTAT. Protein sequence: CASSLRGQGGERPQHY.

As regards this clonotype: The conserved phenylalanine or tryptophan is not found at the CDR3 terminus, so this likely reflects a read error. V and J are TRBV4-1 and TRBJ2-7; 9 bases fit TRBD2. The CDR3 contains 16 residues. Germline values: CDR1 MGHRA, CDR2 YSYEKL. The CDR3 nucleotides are TGTGCCAGCAGCCAAGATTTTAGCGGGAGCTCCTACGAGCAGTACTAC. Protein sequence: CASSQDFSGSSYEQYY.

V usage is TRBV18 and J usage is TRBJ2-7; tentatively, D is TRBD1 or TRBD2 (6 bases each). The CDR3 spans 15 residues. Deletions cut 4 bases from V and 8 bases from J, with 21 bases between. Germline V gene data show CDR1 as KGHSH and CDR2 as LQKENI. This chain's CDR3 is CASSLQGGTRYKQYF. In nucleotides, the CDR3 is TGTGCCAGCTCACTACAAGGGGGGACTCGGTACAAGCAGTACTTC.

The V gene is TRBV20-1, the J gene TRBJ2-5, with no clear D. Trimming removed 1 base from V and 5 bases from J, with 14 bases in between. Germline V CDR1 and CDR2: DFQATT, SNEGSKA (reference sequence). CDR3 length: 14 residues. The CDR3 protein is CSARVASLRETQYF. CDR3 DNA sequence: TGCAGTGCTAGAGTCGCTAGTTTGAGGGAGACCCAGTACTTC.

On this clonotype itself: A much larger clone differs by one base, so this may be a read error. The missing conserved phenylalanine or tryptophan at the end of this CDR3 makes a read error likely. The CDR3 loop reads CASSLDRLSYEQYL. As DNA, the CDR3 is TGTGCCAGCAGCTTAGATCGTCTATCCTACGAGCAGTACTTA. V and J are TRBV7-9 and TRBJ2-7; D unresolved. This CDR3 has 14 residues. Germline CDR1 reads SEHNR; CDR2 reads FQNEAQ (reference sequence). V lost 1 base, J lost 1 base, and 8 bases lay in between.

This chain's CDR3 is CASSPPTSGSTDMRYF. As DNA, the CDR3 is TGTGCCAGCAGTCCCCCGACTAGCGGCAGCACAGATATGCGGTATTTT. The chain combines TRBV11-2 with TRBJ2-3, with TRBD2 matching over 9 bases. This CDR3 is 16 amino acids long. With 6 bases clipped from V and 14 bases from J, the junction kept 21 bases outside the gene matches. Germline V gene data show CDR1 as SGHAT and CDR2 as FQNNGV.

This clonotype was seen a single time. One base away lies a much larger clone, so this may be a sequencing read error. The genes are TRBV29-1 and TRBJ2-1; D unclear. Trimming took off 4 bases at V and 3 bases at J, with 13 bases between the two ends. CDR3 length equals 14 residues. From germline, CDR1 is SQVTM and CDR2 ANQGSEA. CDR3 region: CSVGARSNYNEQFF. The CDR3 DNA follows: TGCAGCGTTGGGGCGAGATCAAACTACAATGAGCAGTTCTTC.

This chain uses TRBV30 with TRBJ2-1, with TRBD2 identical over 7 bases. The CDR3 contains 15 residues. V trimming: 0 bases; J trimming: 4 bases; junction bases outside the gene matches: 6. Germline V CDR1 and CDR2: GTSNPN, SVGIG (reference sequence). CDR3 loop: CAWSVAGRDYNEQFF. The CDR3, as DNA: TGTGCCTGGAGTGTAGCGGGGAGGGATTACAATGAGCAGTTCTTC.

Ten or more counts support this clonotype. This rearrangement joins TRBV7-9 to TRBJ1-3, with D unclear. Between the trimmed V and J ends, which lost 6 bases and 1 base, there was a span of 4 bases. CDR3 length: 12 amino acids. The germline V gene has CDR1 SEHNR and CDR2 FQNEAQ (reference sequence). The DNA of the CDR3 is TGTGCCAGCAGGGGTTCTGGAAACACCATATATTTT. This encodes CASRGSGNTIYF.

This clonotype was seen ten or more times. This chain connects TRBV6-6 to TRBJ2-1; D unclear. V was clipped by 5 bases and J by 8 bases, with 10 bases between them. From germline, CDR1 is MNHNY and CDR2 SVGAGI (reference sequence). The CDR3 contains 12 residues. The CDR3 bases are TGTGCCAGCAGTCACACGGGCGATGAGCAGTTCTTC. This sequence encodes CASSHTGDEQFF.

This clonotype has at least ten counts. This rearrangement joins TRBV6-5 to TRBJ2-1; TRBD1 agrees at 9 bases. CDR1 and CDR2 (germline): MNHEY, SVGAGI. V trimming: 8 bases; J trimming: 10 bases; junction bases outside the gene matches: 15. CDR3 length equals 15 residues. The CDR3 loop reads CASCTGGGMGGEQFF. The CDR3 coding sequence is TGTGCCAGCTGTACAGGGGGCGGGATGGGTGGGGAGCAGTTCTTC.

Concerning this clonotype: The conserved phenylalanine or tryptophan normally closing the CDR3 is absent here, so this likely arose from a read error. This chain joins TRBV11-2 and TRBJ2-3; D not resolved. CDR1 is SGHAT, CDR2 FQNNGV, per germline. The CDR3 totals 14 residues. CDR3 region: CASSFQDSTDTQYL. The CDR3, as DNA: TGCGCCAGCAGCTTTCAGGACAGCACAGATACGCAGTATTTA.

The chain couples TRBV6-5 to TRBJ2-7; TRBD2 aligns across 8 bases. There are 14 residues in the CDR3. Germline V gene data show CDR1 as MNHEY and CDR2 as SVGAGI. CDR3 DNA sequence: TGCGTCTCCAGGCCGGAGGGACTAGCCTACGAGCAGTACGTC. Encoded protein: CVSRPEGLAYEQYV.